A single sample is the source of the 13 T cell receptor beta chains below, sequenced in a study of early T cells in non-severe SARS-CoV-2 infection. TCRdb analysed the 5' RACE reads with MiXCR anew, one entry per CDR3 protein. The sample consists of approximately 67,000 distinct CDR3 sequences, approximately 8.3% of them appearing once. Sequencing used whole blood. The receptors shown here come from an adult who was a healthcare worker with PCR-confirmed SARS-CoV-2 infection or an uninfected control (not recorded which).

This clonotype appeared many times. This rearrangement joins TRBV12-3 or TRBV12-4 to TRBJ2-3; 7 bases map to TRBD1. V trimming: 5 bases; J trimming: 8 bases; junction bases outside the gene matches: 10. The CDR3 totals 14 residues. CDR3 loop: CASSPTLGGGTQYF. CDR3 DNA sequence: TGTGCCAGCAGTCCTACCCTAGGGGGCGGTACGCAGTATTTT.

This clonotype was detected a few times. This chain links TRBV5-4 with TRBJ2-2; D may match TRBD1 or TRBD2 (5 bases each). V was pared by 4 bases and J by 5 bases, with 18 bases between. Per the germline V gene, CDR1 is SGHNT and CDR2 is YYREEE (reference sequence). CDR3 size: 16 residues. The CDR3 spells CASSRGPLTRTGELFF. CDR3 sequence (DNA): TGTGCCAGCAGCCGGGGACCGCTCACGAGGACCGGGGAGCTGTTTTTT.

This clonotype occurred many times. The chain is built from TRBV7-2 and TRBJ2-3; D gene ambiguous. The V and J ends lost 5 bases and 6 bases respectively, with 9 bases between them. The CDR3 is made up of 12 amino acids. Germline V gene sequence: CDR1 SGHTA, CDR2 FQGNSA. CDR3 residues: CASSPPSDTQYF. CDR3 bases: TGTGCCAGCAGCCCACCGTCGGATACGCAGTATTTT.

This clonotype has ten or more counts. The chain links TRBV20-1 to TRBJ1-4, with D perhaps matching TRBD1 (6 bases). Germline V CDR1 and CDR2: DFQATT, SNEGSKA (reference sequence). The CDR3 has 14 amino acids. V lost 5 bases and J 4 bases, leaving 14 bases between the germline ends. This CDR3 reads CSAPQGLGNEKLFF. CDR3 sequence (DNA): TGCAGTGCTCCACAGGGTCTTGGTAATGAAAAACTGTTTTTT.

This clonotype was seen only a few times. This chain links TRBV30 with TRBJ2-5, with TRBD1 matching over 7 bases. With 0 bases clipped from V and 3 bases from J, the junction kept 4 bases outside the gene matches. This CDR3 has 14 residues. In germline, CDR1 is GTSNPN, CDR2 SVGIG (reference sequence). The CDR3 reads CAWSVKGAEETQYF. CDR3 sequence (DNA): TGTGCCTGGAGTGTAAAGGGGGCCGAAGAGACCCAGTACTTC.

This clonotype was detected many times. The chain combines TRBV27 with TRBJ1-1; D is undetermined. Trimming shortened V by 3 bases and J by 0 bases, and 17 bases separated the two germline ends. This CDR3 comprises 17 residues. Germline CDR1 reads MNHEY; CDR2 reads SMNVEV (reference sequence). CDR3 amino acids: CASSFSAYIKMNTEAFF. The CDR3 DNA is TGTGCCAGCAGTTTTTCAGCCTACATAAAGATGAACACTGAAGCTTTCTTT.

The chain uses TRBV28 and TRBJ2-3, with 7 nucleotides matching TRBD2. The V and J ends lost 4 bases and 5 bases, in that order; junction bases with no gene match: 9. The germline gives CDR1 MDHEN, CDR2 SYDVKM. This CDR3 is built from 15 residues. The CDR3 is CASSWGRAVGDTQYF. The CDR3 coding sequence is TGTGCCAGCAGTTGGGGGAGGGCCGTTGGAGATACGCAGTATTTT.

V and J are TRBV6-6 and TRBJ2-3; TRBD2 is a possible D gene (5 bases). V was cut by 7 bases and J by 4 bases, with 12 bases left in between. There are 13 residues in the CDR3. Germline CDR1 reads MNHNY; CDR2 reads SVGAGI (reference sequence). CDR3 nucleotides: TGTGCCAGCACAACGGGATACTCAGATACGCAGTATTTT. Its protein is CASTTGYSDTQYF.

V is TRBV29-1 and J is TRBJ1-1; 12 bases fit TRBD1. V trimming: 5 bases; J trimming: 5 bases; junction bases outside the gene matches: 9. CDR3 size: 15 residues. CDR1 is SQVTM, CDR2 ANQGSEA, per germline. The CDR3 bases are TGCAGCGTTTCCGGGACAGGGGGCGCAAGGACTGAAGCTTTCTTT. Protein: CSVSGTGGARTEAFF.

Ten or more counts support this clonotype. The chain joins TRBV20-1 to TRBJ2-3, with 7 bases fitting TRBD2. CDR3 length equals 15 residues. The trim removed 0 bases at V and 1 base at J, leaving 4 bases unmatched. CDR1 and CDR2 from the germline V gene are DFQATT and SNEGSKA (reference sequence). CDR3 DNA: TGCAGTGCTAGAGATCCAAGCGGGGGCACAGATACGCAGTATTTT. Residues: CSARDPSGGTDTQYF.

This clonotype came up many times. DNA of the CDR3: TGCAGCGTTACCCGACAGGGTGCCTCCTACGAGCAGTACTTC. Protein sequence: CSVTRQGASYEQYF. This sequence joins TRBV29-1 and TRBJ2-7; TRBD1 matches 7 bases. The trim removed 5 bases at V and 0 bases at J, leaving 7 bases unmatched. The germline gives CDR1 SQVTM, CDR2 ANQGSEA. The length of the CDR3 is 14 residues.

This clonotype was recorded at least ten times. The J gene is TRBJ1-1, the V gene TRBV7-8; TRBD1 is a possible D gene (5 bases). CDR1 is SGHVS, CDR2 FQNEAQ, per germline. The CDR3 has 12 amino acids. Trimming took off 5 bases at V and 8 bases at J, with 12 bases between the two ends. The CDR3 loop is CASSPGDREAFF. CDR3 coding DNA: TGTGCCAGCAGCCCCGGGGACCGCGAAGCTTTCTTT.

This clonotype was detected ten times or more. The rearrangement links TRBV6-2 or TRBV6-3 to TRBJ2-7; no definite D call. Germline V CDR1 and CDR2: MNHEY, SVGEGT. V lost 2 bases and J 2 bases, leaving 13 bases between the germline ends. This CDR3 has 15 amino acids. Written as DNA, the CDR3 is TGTGCCAGCAGTTACGCGAGTGCCGGAGCCTACGAGCAGTACTTC. This gives the protein CASSYASAGAYEQYF.